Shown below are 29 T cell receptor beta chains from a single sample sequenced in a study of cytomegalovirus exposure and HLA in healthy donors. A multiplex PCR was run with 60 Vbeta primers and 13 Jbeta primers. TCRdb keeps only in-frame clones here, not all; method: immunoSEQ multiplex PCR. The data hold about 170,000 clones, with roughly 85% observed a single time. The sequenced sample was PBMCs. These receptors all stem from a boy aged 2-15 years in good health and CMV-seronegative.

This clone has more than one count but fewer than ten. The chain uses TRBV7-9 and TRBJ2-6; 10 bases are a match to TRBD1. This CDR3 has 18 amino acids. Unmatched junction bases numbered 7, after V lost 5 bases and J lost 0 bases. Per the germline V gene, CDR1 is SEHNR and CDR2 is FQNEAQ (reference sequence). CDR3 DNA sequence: TGTGCCAGCAGCCCCCGGACAGGGGGAAACTCTGGGGCCAACGTCCTGACTTTC. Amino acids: CASSPRTGGNSGANVLTF. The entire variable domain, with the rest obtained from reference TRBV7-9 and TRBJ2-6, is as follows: DTGVSQNPRHKITKRGQNVTFRCDPISEHNRLYWYRQTLGQGPEFLTYFQNEAQLEKSRLLSDRFSAERPKGSFSTLEIQRTEQGDSAMYLCASSPRTGGNSGANVLTFGAGSRLTVL.

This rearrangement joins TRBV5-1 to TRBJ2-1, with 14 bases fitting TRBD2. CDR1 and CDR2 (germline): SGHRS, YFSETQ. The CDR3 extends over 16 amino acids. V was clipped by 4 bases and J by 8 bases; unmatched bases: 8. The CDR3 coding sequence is TGCGCCAGCAGCACCTCGGGACTAGCGGGGGTCCATGAGCAGTTCTTC. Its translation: CASSTSGLAGVHEQFF.

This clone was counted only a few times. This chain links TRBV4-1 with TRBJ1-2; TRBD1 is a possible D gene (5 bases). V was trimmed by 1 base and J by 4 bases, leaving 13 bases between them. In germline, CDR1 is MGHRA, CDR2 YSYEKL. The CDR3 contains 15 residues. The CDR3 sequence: CASSQAAQGGYGYTF. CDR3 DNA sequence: TGCGCCAGCAGCCAAGCTGCGCAGGGAGGCTATGGCTACACCTTC.

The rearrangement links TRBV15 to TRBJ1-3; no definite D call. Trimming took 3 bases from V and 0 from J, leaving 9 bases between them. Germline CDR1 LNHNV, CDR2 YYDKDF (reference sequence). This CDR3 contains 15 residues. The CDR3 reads CATSSDRSSGNTIYF. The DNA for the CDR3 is TGTGCCACCAGCAGCGACCGGAGCTCTGGAAACACCATATATTTT.

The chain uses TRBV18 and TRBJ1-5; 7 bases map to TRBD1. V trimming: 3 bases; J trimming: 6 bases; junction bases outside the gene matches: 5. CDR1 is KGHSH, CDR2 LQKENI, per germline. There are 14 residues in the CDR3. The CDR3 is CASSPSGGGQPQHF. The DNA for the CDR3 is TGTGCCAGCTCACCCTCAGGGGGAGGTCAGCCCCAGCATTTT.

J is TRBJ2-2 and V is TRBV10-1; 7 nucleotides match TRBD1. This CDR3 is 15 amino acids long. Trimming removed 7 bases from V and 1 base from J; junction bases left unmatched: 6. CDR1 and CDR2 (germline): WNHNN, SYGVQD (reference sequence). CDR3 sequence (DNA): TGCGCCAGCACCCCCGGGACAGAGAACACCGGGGAGCTGTTTTTT. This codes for CASTPGTENTGELFF.

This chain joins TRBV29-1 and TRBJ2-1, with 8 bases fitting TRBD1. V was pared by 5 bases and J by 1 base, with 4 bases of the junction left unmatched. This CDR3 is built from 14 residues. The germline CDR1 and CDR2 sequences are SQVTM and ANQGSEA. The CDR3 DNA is TGCAGCGTTCGATACAGGGGGTCCTACAATGAGCAGTTCTTC. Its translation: CSVRYRGSYNEQFF.

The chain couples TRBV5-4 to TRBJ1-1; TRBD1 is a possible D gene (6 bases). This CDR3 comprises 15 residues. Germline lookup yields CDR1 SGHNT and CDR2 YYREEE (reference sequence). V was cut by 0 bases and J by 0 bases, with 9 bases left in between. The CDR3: CASSLAAGVNTEAFF. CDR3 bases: TGTGCCAGCAGCTTGGCGGCAGGGGTGAACACTGAAGCTTTCTTT. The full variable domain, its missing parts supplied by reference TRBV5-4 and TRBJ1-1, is ETGVTQSPTHLIKTRGQQVTLRCSSQSGHNTVSWYQQALGQGPQFIFQYYREEENGRGNFPPRFSGLQFPNYSSELNVNALELDDSALYLCASSLAAGVNTEAFFGQGTRLTVV.

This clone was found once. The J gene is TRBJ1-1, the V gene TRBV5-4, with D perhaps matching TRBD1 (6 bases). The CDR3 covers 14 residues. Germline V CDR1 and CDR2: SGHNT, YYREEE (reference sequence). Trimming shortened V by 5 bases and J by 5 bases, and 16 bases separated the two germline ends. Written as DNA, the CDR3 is TGTGCCAGCAGACCTATACAGGGTACAACTGAAGCTTTCTTT. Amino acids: CASRPIQGTTEAFF.

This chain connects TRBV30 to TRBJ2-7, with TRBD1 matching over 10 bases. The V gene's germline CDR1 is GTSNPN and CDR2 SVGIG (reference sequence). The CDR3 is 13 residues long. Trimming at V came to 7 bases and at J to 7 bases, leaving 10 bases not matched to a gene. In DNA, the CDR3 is TGTGCCTCCCTGGGGGACAGGGGCGTTGAGCAGTACTTC. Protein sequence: CASLGDRGVEQYF.

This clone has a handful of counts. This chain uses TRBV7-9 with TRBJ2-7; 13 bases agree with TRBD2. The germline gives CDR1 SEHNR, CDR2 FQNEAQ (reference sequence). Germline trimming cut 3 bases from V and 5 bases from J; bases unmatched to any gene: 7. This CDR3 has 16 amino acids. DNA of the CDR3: TGTGCCAGCAGCTTCTTTGGACTAGCGGGAGTGCACGAGCAGTACTTC. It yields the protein CASSFFGLAGVHEQYF.

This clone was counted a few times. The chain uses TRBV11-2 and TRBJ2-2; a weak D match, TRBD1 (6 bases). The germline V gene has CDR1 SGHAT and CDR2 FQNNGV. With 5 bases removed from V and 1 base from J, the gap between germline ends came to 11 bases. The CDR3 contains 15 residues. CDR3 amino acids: CASSPWTENTGELFF. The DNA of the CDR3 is TGTGCCAGCAGCCCGTGGACAGAGAACACCGGGGAGCTGTTTTTT.

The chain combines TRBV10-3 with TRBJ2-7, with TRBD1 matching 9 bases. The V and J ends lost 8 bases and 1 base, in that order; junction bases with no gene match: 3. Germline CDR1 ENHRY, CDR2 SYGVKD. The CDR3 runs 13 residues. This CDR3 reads CAISGTGSYEQYF. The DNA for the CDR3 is TGTGCCATCTCCGGGACAGGGTCCTACGAGCAGTACTTC.

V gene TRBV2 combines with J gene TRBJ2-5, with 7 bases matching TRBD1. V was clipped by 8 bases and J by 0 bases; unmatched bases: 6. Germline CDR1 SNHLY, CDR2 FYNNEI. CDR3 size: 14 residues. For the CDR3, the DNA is TGTGCCAGCTCGAGTGGGACAGACCAAGAGACCCAGTACTTC. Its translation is CASSSGTDQETQYF.

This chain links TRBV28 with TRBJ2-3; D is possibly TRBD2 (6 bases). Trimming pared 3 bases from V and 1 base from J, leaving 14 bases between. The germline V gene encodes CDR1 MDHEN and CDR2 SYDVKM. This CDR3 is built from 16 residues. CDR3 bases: TGTGCCAGCAGTTTGGTAGCGGACCCCGGCACAGATACGCAGTATTTT. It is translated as CASSLVADPGTDTQYF.

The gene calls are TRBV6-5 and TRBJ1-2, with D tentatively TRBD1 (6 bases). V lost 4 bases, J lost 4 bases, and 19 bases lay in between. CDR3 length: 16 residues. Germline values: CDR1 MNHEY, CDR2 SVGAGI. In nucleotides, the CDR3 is TGTGCCAGCAGTTCCACGACAGGCCGACCATTCTATGGCTACACCTTC. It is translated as CASSSTTGRPFYGYTF.

The CDR3: CASINTLNTEAFF. The CDR3, as DNA: TGTGCCAGCATTAATACACTGAACACTGAAGCTTTCTTT. The rearrangement links TRBV27 to TRBJ1-1; no clear D gene. Germline V gene sequence: CDR1 MNHEY, CDR2 SMNVEV (reference sequence). CDR3 length equals 13 residues. V lost 7 bases, J lost 0 bases, and 9 bases lay in between.

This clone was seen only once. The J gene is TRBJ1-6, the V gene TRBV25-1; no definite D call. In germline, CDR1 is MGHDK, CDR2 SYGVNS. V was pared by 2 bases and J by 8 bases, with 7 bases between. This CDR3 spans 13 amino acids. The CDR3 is CASSEHRDSPLHF. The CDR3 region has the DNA TGTGCCAGCAGTGAACACCGGGATTCACCCCTCCACTTT.

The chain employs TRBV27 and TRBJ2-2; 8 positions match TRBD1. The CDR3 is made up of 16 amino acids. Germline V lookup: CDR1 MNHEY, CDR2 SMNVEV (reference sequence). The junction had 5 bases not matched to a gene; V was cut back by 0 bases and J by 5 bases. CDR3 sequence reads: CASSLSRTGKTGELFF. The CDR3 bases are TGTGCCAGCAGTTTATCGAGGACAGGGAAAACCGGGGAGCTGTTTTTT.

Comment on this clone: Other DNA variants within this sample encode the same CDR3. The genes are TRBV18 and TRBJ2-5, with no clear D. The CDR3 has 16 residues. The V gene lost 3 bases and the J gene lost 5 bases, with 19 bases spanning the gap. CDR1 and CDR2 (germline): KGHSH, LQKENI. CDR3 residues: CASSPTVLSTTETQYF. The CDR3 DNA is TGTGCCAGCTCACCTACCGTGCTAAGTACTACGGAGACCCAGTACTTC.

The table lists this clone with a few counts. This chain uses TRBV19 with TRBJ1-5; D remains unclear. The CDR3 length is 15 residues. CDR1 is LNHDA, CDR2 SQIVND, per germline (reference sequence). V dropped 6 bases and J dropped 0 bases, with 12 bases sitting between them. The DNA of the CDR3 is TGTGCCAGTAGGCCGGCCGGGTCTAGCAATCAGCCCCAGCATTTT. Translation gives CASRPAGSSNQPQHF.

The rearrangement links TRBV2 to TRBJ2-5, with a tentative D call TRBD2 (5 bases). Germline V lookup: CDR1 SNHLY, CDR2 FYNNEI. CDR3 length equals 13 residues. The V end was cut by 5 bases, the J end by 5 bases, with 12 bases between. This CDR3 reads CASSRQPGETQYF. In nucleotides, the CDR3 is TGTGCCAGCAGTAGACAACCGGGGGAGACCCAGTACTTC.

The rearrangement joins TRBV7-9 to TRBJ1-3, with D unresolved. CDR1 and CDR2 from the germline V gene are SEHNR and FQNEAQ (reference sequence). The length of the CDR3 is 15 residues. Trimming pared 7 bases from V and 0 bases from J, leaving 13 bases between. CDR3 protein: CASTPLADSGNTIYF. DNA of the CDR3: TGTGCCAGCACCCCACTGGCGGACTCTGGAAACACCATATATTTT.

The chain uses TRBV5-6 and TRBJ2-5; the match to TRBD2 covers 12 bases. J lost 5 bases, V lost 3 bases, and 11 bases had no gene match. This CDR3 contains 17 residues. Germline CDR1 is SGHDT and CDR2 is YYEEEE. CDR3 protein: CASSSGASGRAGETQYF. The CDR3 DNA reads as TGTGCCAGCAGCTCTGGGGCTAGCGGGAGGGCCGGGGAGACCCAGTACTTC.

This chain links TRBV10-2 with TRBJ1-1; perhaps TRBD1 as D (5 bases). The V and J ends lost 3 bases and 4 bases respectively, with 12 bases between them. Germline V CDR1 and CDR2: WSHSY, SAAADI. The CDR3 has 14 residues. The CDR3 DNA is TGCGCCAGCAGTGAACGCAGGGTAAGCACTGAAGCTTTCTTT. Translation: CASSERRVSTEAFF.

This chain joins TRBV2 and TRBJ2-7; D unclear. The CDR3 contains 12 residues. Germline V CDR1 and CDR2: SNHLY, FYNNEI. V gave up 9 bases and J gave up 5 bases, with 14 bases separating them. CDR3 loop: CASARSSHEQYF. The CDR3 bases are TGTGCCAGTGCTCGGTCCTCACACGAGCAGTACTTC.

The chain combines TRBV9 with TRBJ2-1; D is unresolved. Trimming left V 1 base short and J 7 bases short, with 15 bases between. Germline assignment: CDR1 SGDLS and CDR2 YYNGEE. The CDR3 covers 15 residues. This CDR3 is CASSVSLGPANEQFF. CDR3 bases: TGTGCCAGCAGCGTAAGTCTGGGCCCGGCGAATGAGCAGTTCTTC.

This CDR3 reads CAISPSTNEKLFF. The CDR3 DNA sequence: TGTGCCATCTCCCCATCAACTAATGAAAAACTGTTTTTT. The rearrangement uses TRBV10-3 and TRBJ1-4, with unresolved D. The ends were cut back, 8 bases at V and 0 bases at J, with 7 bases in the middle. Germline CDR1 and CDR2: ENHRY and SYGVKD. This CDR3 spans 13 amino acids.

The CDR3 nucleotides are TGTGCCAGCAGTCACAGGGGAGCCGGGGAGCTGTTTTTT. Residues: CASSHRGAGELFF. The V call is TRBV5-6, the J call TRBJ2-2, with 7 bases that match TRBD1. This CDR3 comprises 13 residues. Germline loops: CDR1 SGHDT, CDR2 YYEEEE. The ends lost 5 bases at V and 6 bases at J; junction bases unmatched: 4. The full variable domain, completed using reference TRBV5-6 and TRBJ2-2, is DAGVTQSPTHLIKTRGQQVTLRCSPKSGHDTVSWYQQALGQGPQFIFQYYEEEERQRGNFPDRFSGHQFPNYSSELNVNALLLGDSALYLCASSHRGAGELFFGEGSRLTVL.